Below are 26 T cell receptor beta chains sequenced from a single sample in a study of T cell repertoires in cytomegalovirus infection. These receptors' antigens are unknown. MiXCR was run by TCRdb on the reads, yielding one entry per CDR3 protein. The table shows 750,000 to 900,000 distinct CDR3 sequences, with roughly 29% occurring only once. The material sequenced was cultured CD8+ T cells from PBMCs, taken from culture after CMV antigen stimulation. These receptor sequences come from a human donor in good health (CMV status not recorded). Some clones in this sample may be carry-over from other donors' samples.

The rearrangement links TRBV20-1 to TRBJ2-1; D is uncertain. Germline V lookup: CDR1 DFQATT, CDR2 SNEGSKA (reference sequence). With 1 base removed from V and 9 bases from J, the gap between germline ends came to 10 bases. This CDR3 contains 12 residues. The CDR3 loop is CSARVEYIEQFF. In nucleotides, the CDR3 is TGCAGTGCTAGAGTCGAATATATTGAGCAGTTCTTC.

The chain carries TRBV2 and TRBJ1-5, with 8 bases matching TRBD1. Germline loops: CDR1 SNHLY, CDR2 FYNNEI. The V segment lost 2 bases and the J segment 5 bases; nucleotides outside the gene matches: 14. The CDR3 runs to 18 residues. The CDR3 DNA sequence: TGTGCCAGCAGTGAATTATCGGGGTGGGCAGGGGGCGATCAGCCCCAGCATTTT. Protein product: CASSELSGWAGGDQPQHF.

This chain links TRBV7-9 with TRBJ2-1; 8 bases line up with TRBD2. Unmatched junction bases numbered 17, after V lost 6 bases and J lost 7 bases. Germline V CDR1 and CDR2: SEHNR, FQNEAQ (reference sequence). This CDR3 is built from 17 residues. The CDR3 is CASSQVVVSGGQNEQFF. The CDR3 coding sequence is TGTGCCAGCAGTCAAGTAGTAGTTTCGGGGGGGCAGAATGAGCAGTTCTTC.

The chain is built from TRBV27 and TRBJ2-2; D possibly matches TRBD1 or TRBD2 (5 bases each). V gave up 6 bases and J gave up 1 base, with 12 bases separating them. Germline V gene sequence: CDR1 MNHEY, CDR2 SMNVEV (reference sequence). This CDR3 has 15 amino acids. The CDR3 sequence: CASRWDGLNTGELFF. The CDR3 DNA is TGTGCCAGCAGATGGGACGGATTGAACACCGGGGAGCTGTTTTTT.

The rearrangement uses TRBV5-1 and TRBJ2-5; the match to TRBD2 covers 11 bases. This CDR3 has 18 amino acids. Losses at the gene ends were 1 base for V and 2 bases for J; bases not matched to a gene: 10. Germline CDR1 is SGHRS and CDR2 is YFSETQ. CDR3 protein: CASSLSGGLAELQETQYF. In nucleotides, the CDR3 is TGCGCCAGCAGCTTGTCGGGGGGACTAGCGGAGCTACAAGAGACCCAGTACTTC.

The genes are TRBV15 and TRBJ2-7; 7 bases fit TRBD1. Germline-derived CDR1 and CDR2 are LNHNV and YYDKDF (reference sequence). This CDR3 has 18 residues. The trim removed 0 bases at V and 0 bases at J, leaving 11 bases unmatched. Here the CDR3 DNA reads TGTGCCACCAGCAGAGACAACGCCGGGACAGTTAGCTCCTACGAGCAGTACTTC. It translates to CATSRDNAGTVSSYEQYF.

In this sample, this clonotype turned up a few times. This sequence joins TRBV7-9 and TRBJ1-2; D remains ambiguous. Trimming took 5 bases from V and 7 from J, leaving 11 bases between them. Germline CDR1 and CDR2: SEHNR and FQNEAQ (reference sequence). This CDR3 is 12 amino acids long. CDR3 DNA: TGTGCCAGCAGCCCCCCTCGGTTTGGCTACACCTTC. This encodes CASSPPRFGYTF.

The chain has TRBV7-6 and TRBJ2-1, with TRBD2 as a possible D gene (6 bases). The CDR3 sequence is 18 residues long. Germline V gene lookup returns CDR1 SGHVS and CDR2 FNYEAQ. Trimming shortened V by 5 bases and J by 4 bases, and 24 bases separated the two germline ends. CDR3 amino acids: CASSPPLTTGLTYNEQFF. Here the CDR3 DNA reads TGTGCCAGCAGCCCTCCCTTGACCACTGGACTAACTTACAATGAGCAGTTCTTC.

This clonotype was detected many times. The chain uses TRBV6-5 and TRBJ1-2; TRBD1 matches 7 bases. The trim removed 6 bases at V and 4 bases at J, leaving 17 bases unmatched. CDR3 length: 17 amino acids. Germline V gene sequence: CDR1 MNHEY, CDR2 SVGAGI. CDR3 DNA: TGTGCCAGCAGCGAATATACCTGGGACAGCGGGATCTATGGCTACACCTTC. As protein: CASSEYTWDSGIYGYTF.

V is TRBV11-2 and J is TRBJ2-1, with 12 bases identical to TRBD2. V shed 8 bases and J 4 bases; nucleotides not matched to a gene: 6. CDR1 is SGHAT, CDR2 FQNNGV, per germline. The CDR3 extends over 15 amino acids. The CDR3 loop reads CASLTLAGGYNEQFF. CDR3 sequence (DNA): TGTGCCAGCCTAACCCTAGCGGGGGGGTACAATGAGCAGTTCTTC.

The V and J genes are TRBV5-4 and TRBJ1-4; D gene ambiguous. Germline-derived CDR1 and CDR2 are SGHNT and YYREEE (reference sequence). The CDR3 consists of 12 residues. Trimming cost V 0 bases and J 7 bases, with 4 bases left between them. CDR3 protein: CASSLEREKLFF. The CDR3 nucleotides read TGTGCCAGCAGCTTGGAACGTGAAAAACTGTTTTTT.

The chain has TRBV19 and TRBJ1-1; TRBD1 aligns across 8 bases. Looked up from germline, CDR1 is LNHDA and CDR2 is SQIVND (reference sequence). V lost 3 bases to trimming and J lost 1 base; unmatched junction nucleotides: 1. CDR3 size: 14 residues. The CDR3 sequence: CASSMGTGNTEAFF. Written as DNA, the CDR3 is TGTGCCAGTAGTATGGGGACAGGGAACACTGAAGCTTTCTTT.

The V gene is TRBV29-1, the J gene TRBJ1-5, with TRBD1 as a possible D gene (6 bases). The CDR3 totals 12 residues. Germline V gene data show CDR1 as SQVTM and CDR2 as ANQGSEA. Trimming took off 3 bases at V and 10 bases at J, with 13 bases between the two ends. The CDR3, as DNA: TGCAGCGTTGAGGAACCAGGGGAACCCCAGCATTTT. It encodes CSVEEPGEPQHF.

J is TRBJ1-1 and V is TRBV20-1; a possible D gene is TRBD1 (5 bases). Germline V gene sequence: CDR1 DFQATT, CDR2 SNEGSKA (reference sequence). The CDR3 sequence is 15 residues long. The ends were cut back, 5 bases at V and 1 base at J, with 17 bases in the middle. CDR3 DNA sequence: TGCAGTGCTCCCAAGTTAATAGGACAGAACACTGAAGCTTTCTTT. This codes for CSAPKLIGQNTEAFF.

This clonotype has just a few counts. The chain has TRBV7-9 and TRBJ1-1; TRBD1 matches 7 bases. In germline, CDR1 is SEHNR, CDR2 FQNEAQ (reference sequence). This CDR3 contains 14 residues. Trimming removed 6 bases from V and 3 bases from J; junction bases left unmatched: 7. The CDR3 DNA follows: TGTGCCAGCAGAAAGACAGGGCGGGACACTGAAGCTTTCTTT. Its translation: CASRKTGRDTEAFF. Supplemented by reference TRBV7-9 and TRBJ1-1, the full variable domain reads DTGVSQNPRHKITKRGQNVTFRCDPISEHNRLYWYRQTLGQGPEFLTYFQNEAQLEKSRLLSDRFSAERPKGSFSTLEIQRTEQGDSAMYLCASRKTGRDTEAFFGQGTRLTVV.

The chain's CDR3 is CASSSDYSTSNEKLFF. CDR3 nucleotides: TGTGCCAGCAGCTCCGACTACAGCACATCTAATGAAAAACTGTTTTTT. The gene calls are TRBV7-9 and TRBJ1-4; D gene ambiguous. V gave up 4 bases and J gave up 3 bases, with 15 bases separating them. Germline values: CDR1 SEHNR, CDR2 FQNEAQ (reference sequence). The CDR3 runs to 16 residues. Variable domain in full (rest from reference TRBV7-9 and TRBJ1-4): DTGVSQNPRHKITKRGQNVTFRCDPISEHNRLYWYRQTLGQGPEFLTYFQNEAQLEKSRLLSDRFSAERPKGSFSTLEIQRTEQGDSAMYLCASSSDYSTSNEKLFFGSGTQLSVL.

This clonotype was counted many times. The V and J genes are TRBV4-1 and TRBJ1-2; D is ambiguous. Trimming removed 0 bases at V and 1 base at J, with 0 bases between. The CDR3 has 12 residues. CDR1 and CDR2 (germline): MGHRA, YSYEKL. CDR3 region: CASSQDNYGYTF. CDR3 sequence (DNA): TGCGCCAGCAGCCAAGATAACTATGGCTACACCTTC.

A single count supports this clonotype. The rearrangement links TRBV19 to TRBJ1-1; the match to TRBD1 covers 12 bases. Trimming removed 1 base from V and 5 bases from J; junction bases left unmatched: 2. CDR1 and CDR2 from the germline V gene are LNHDA and SQIVND (reference sequence). The CDR3 spans 15 residues. CDR3 nucleotides: TGTGCCAGTAGTATAGGGGACAGGGGGCTTACTGAAGCTTTCTTT. It specifies CASSIGDRGLTEAFF.

The table lists this clonotype with many counts. The chain links TRBV10-3 to TRBJ1-1; 11 nucleotides line up with TRBD1. The junction had 11 bases not matched to a gene; V was cut back by 6 bases and J by 5 bases. Per germline, CDR1 ENHRY and CDR2 SYGVKD. This CDR3 has 16 residues. The CDR3 loop is CAIRTGTGGEWTEAFF. CDR3 sequence (DNA): TGTGCCATCAGGACCGGGACAGGGGGAGAATGGACTGAAGCTTTCTTT.

In this sample, this clonotype turned up a few times. The V gene is TRBV20-1, the J gene TRBJ2-5; perhaps TRBD1 as D (5 bases). Trimming pared 5 bases from V and 4 bases from J, leaving 20 bases between. The CDR3 has 15 amino acids. In germline, CDR1 is DFQATT, CDR2 SNEGSKA (reference sequence). For the CDR3, the DNA is TGCAGTGCTGCAGGGAAAAGGCCTTTCGCAGAGACCCAGTACTTC. It is translated as CSAAGKRPFAETQYF.

At least ten counts were recorded for this clonotype. An end of the junction does not agree with germline; a read error may underlie this. The chain is built from TRBV7-2 and TRBJ2-2; 12 positions match TRBD2. Per the germline V gene, CDR1 is SGHTA and CDR2 is FQGNSA. The CDR3 loop spans 18 amino acids. CDR3 residues: CASSHGLAGRPKTGELFF. The CDR3 bases are TGTGCCAGCAGCCATGGACTAGCGGGACGACCGAAGACCGGGGAGCTGTTTTTT.

The chain carries TRBV12-3 or TRBV12-4 and TRBJ1-4, with D possibly TRBD1 on 6 matching bases. The length of the CDR3 is 15 residues. Deletions cut 4 bases from V and 8 bases from J, with 17 bases between. CDR3 sequence: CASSSIGGSEEKLFF. In DNA form, the CDR3 reads TGTGCCAGCAGTTCAATAGGGGGTAGCGAAGAAAAACTGTTTTTT.

Comments on this clonotype: The junction does not match germline at one end; this may be a read error. This chain links TRBV7-6 with TRBJ2-2, with 10 bases matching TRBD2. Germline V lookup: CDR1 SGHVS, CDR2 FNYEAQ. The CDR3 covers 17 residues. The CDR3: CASRPGTSALNTEELFF. DNA for the CDR3: TGTGCTAGCAGGCCCGGGACTAGCGCCCTGAACACCGAGGAGCTGTTTTTT.

This clonotype was observed a handful of times. The chain joins TRBV2 to TRBJ2-4; 9 nucleotides match TRBD1. Germline CDR1 reads SNHLY; CDR2 reads FYNNEI. V was pared by 1 base and J by 1 base, with 5 bases of the junction left unmatched. The CDR3 extends over 17 amino acids. CDR3 DNA: TGTGCCAGCAGTGAAGTAGGGACAGGGTTCGCCAAAAACATTCAGTACTTC. Residues: CASSEVGTGFAKNIQYF.

The V gene is TRBV7-9, the J gene TRBJ2-7; the D gene is possibly TRBD1 (7 bases). The CDR3 loop spans 15 amino acids. The V gene lost 4 bases and the J gene lost 7 bases, with 20 bases spanning the gap. CDR1 is SEHNR and CDR2 is FQNEAQ in the germline V gene (reference sequence). Written as DNA, the CDR3 is TGTGCCAGCAGCTCCAGGGGGGCCGCCCTCGGGGAGCAGTACTTC. Amino acids: CASSSRGAALGEQYF. The variable domain in full, with the rest retrieved from reference TRBV7-9 and TRBJ2-7, is DTGVSQNPRHKITKRGQNVTFRCDPISEHNRLYWYRQTLGQGPEFLTYFQNEAQLEKSRLLSDRFSAERPKGSFSTLEIQRTEQGDSAMYLCASSSRGAALGEQYFGPGTRLTVT.

This clonotype was counted between two and nine times. V and J are TRBV7-2 and TRBJ2-7, with 8 bases that match TRBD1. V shed 0 bases, J shed 2 bases, and the junction held 9 bases outside the gene matches. Germline V gene lookup returns CDR1 SGHTA and CDR2 FQGNSA. The CDR3 is made up of 17 amino acids. CDR3 sequence: CASSLARTGPVPYEQYF. CDR3 coding DNA: TGTGCCAGCAGCTTAGCGCGGACAGGGCCAGTCCCCTACGAGCAGTACTTC.